This TCR beta chain was profiled in a study of beta chain features in type 1 diabetes. Sequenced material consisted of expressed TCRB transcripts (all of the isolated RNA was reverse transcribed). Clones were sequenced by immunoSEQ multiplex PCR, and TCRdb holds only the in-frame ones, with some missing. The data hold tens of thousands of clones, with roughly half observed a single time. The CDR3 has 15 residues. The germline CDR1 and CDR2 sequences are SGHRS and YFSETQ. Study results and caveats: Shortening of TCRB CDR3s, moderate but significant, appeared in all four CD4+ subsets of Type 1 diabetes patients. Type 1 diabetes patients had fewer VDJ junction insertions and more deletions.

All of the sorted populations showed purity greater than 95%. As concerns this clone: Its matching antigen is unknown. The junction shows a germline mismatch at one end, possibly a read error.

This clonotype originated in a woman aged 40 to 55 with type 1 diabetes. The chain recombines TRBV5-1 with TRBJ1-6; 7 bases are shared with TRBD1. Material for sequencing was Tregs from blood. CDR3 residues: CASSLRDSYDSPLHF. CDR3 nucleotides: TGCGCCAGCAGCTTGAGGGACAGCTATGATTCACCCCTCCACTTT.